This TCR beta chain was recovered during a study of cytomegalovirus exposure and HLA in healthy donors. CDR1 is DFQATT and CDR2 is SNEGSKA in the germline V gene (reference sequence). Trimming took off 3 bases at V and 2 bases at J, with 4 bases between the two ends. The CDR3 has 11 residues. The PCR was carried out with 60 Vbeta primers and 13 Jbeta primers. Authors' processing steps: Approximately 11 million of tens of millions of unique TCR beta chains were shared, per a later count. Method: immunoSEQ multiplex PCR; TCRdb's copy keeps in-frame clones and lacks some. V and J calls and clone size are given by that table; D and trimming were obtained from the DNA. The sample gives more than 130,000 clones, 80% of which show up once; approximately 5.1% is in the top ten. About this clone itself: The antigen remains unidentified. At the DNA level, this CDR3 is encoded by other sequences in the same sample as well.

The study, taken as a whole, reports: The study put under 200 TCR beta chains on its list as cytomegalovirus-associated.

This receptor was identified in a male donor in good health and CMV-seronegative. Sequenced input: PBMCs. This chain joins TRBV20-1 and TRBJ1-2; D is uncertain. The CDR3 sequence: CSASRNYGYTF. The CDR3 region has the DNA TGCAGTGCTAGCAGGAACTATGGCTACACCTTC.